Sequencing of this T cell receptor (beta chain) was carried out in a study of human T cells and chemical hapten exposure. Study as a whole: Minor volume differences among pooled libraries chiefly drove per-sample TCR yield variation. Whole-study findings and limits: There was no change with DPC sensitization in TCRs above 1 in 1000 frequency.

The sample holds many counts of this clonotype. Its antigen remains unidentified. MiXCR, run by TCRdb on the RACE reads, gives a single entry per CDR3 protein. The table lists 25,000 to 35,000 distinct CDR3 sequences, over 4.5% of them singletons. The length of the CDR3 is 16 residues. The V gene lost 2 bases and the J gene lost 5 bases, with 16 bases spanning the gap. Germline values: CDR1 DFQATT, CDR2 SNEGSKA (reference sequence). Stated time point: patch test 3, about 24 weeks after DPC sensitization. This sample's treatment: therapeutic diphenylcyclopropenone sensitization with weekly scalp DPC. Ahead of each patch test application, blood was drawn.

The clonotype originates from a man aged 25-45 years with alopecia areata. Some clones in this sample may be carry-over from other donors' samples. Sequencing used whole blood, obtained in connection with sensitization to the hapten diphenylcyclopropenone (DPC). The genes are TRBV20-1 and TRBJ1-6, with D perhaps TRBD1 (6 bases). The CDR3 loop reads CSARLRGDPNNSPLHF. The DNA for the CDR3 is TGCAGTGCTAGACTTAGGGGGGATCCGAATAATTCACCCCTCCACTTT.